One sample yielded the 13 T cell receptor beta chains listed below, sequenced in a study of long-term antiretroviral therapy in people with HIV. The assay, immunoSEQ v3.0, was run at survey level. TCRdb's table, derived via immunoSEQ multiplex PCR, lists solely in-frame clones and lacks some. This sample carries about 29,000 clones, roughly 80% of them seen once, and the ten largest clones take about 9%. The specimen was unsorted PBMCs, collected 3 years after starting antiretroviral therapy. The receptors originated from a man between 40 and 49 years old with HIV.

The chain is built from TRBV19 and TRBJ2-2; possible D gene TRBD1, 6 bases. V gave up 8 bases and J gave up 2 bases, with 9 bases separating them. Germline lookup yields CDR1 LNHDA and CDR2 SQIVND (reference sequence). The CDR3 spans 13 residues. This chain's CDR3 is CASADSNTGELFF. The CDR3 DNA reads TGTGCCAGTGCGGACAGCAACACCGGGGAGCTGTTTTTT. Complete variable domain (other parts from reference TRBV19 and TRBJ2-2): DGGITQSPKYLFRKEGQNVTLSCEQNLNHDAMYWYRQDPGQGLRLIYYSQIVNDFQKGDIAEGYSVSREKKESFPLTVTSAQKNPTAFYLCASADSNTGELFFGEGSRLTVL.

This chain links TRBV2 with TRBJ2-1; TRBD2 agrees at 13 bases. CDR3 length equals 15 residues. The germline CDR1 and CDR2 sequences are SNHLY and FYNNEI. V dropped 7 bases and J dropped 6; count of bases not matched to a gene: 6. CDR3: CASTGLAGASNEQFF. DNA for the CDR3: TGTGCCAGCACCGGACTAGCGGGAGCCTCCAATGAGCAGTTCTTC.

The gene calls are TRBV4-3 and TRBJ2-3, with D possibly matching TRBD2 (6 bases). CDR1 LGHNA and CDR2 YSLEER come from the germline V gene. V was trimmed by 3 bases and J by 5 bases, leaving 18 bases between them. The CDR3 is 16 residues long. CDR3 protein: CASSHGRLDGRDTQYF. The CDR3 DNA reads TGCGCCAGCAGCCACGGACGACTAGATGGAAGAGATACGCAGTATTTT.

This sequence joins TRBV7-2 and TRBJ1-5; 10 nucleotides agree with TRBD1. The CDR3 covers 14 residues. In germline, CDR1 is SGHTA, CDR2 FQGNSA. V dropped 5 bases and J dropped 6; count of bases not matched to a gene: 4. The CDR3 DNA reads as TGTGCCAGCAGCGGGACAGGGGCGGCTCAGCCCCAGCATTTT. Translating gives CASSGTGAAQPQHF. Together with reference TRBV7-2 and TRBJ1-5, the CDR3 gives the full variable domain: GAGVSQSPSNKVTEKGKDVELRCDPISGHTALYWYRQSLGQGLEFLIYFQGNSAPDKSGLPSDRFSAERTGGSVSTLTIQRTQQEDSAVYLCASSGTGAAQPQHFGDGTRLSIL.

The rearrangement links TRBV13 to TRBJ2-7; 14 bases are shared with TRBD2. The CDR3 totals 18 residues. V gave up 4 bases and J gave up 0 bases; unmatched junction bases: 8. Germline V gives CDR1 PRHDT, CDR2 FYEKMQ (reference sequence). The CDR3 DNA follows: TGTGCCAGCAGCTCGGAAAGACTAGCGGGAGGGACCTCCTACGAGCAGTACTTC. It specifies CASSSERLAGGTSYEQYF.

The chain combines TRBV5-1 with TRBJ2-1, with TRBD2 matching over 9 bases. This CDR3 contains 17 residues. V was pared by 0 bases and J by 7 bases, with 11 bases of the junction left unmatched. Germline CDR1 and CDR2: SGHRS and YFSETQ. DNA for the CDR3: TGCGCCAGCAGCTTGGAAGGGGTCCAGCGGGGGGTAAATGAGCAGTTCTTC. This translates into CASSLEGVQRGVNEQFF.

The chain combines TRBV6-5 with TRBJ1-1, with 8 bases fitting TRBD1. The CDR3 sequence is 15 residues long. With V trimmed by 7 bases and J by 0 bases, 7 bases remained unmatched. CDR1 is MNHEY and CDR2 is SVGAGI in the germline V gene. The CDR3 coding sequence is TGTGCCAGCAACTACAGGGGGGGGATGAACACTGAAGCTTTCTTT. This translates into CASNYRGGMNTEAFF.

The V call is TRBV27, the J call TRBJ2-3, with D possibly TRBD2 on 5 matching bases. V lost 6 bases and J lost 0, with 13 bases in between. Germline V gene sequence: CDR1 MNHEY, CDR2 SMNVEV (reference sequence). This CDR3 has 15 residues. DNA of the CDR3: TGTGCCAGCAGCGGGCGGGTCCCTAGCACAGATACGCAGTATTTT. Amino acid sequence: CASSGRVPSTDTQYF.

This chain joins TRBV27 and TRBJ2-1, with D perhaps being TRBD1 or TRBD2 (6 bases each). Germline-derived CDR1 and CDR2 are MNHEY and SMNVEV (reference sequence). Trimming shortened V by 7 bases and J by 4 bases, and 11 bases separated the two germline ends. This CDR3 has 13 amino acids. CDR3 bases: TGTGCCAGCAATCGAGGGGGGTACAATGAGCAGTTCTTC. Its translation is CASNRGGYNEQFF.

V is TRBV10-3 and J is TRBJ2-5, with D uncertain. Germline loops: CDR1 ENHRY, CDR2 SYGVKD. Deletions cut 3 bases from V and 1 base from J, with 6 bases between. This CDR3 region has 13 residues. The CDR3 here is CAISDSPQETQYF. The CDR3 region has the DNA TGTGCCATCAGTGACAGTCCCCAAGAGACCCAGTACTTC.

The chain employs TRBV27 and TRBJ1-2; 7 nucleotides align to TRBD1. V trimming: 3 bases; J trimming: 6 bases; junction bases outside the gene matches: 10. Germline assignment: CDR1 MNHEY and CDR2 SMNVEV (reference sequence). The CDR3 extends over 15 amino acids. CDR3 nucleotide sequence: TGTGCCAGCAGTTTTGTCGGCAGGGGGGTTCATGGCTACACCTTC. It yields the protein CASSFVGRGVHGYTF.

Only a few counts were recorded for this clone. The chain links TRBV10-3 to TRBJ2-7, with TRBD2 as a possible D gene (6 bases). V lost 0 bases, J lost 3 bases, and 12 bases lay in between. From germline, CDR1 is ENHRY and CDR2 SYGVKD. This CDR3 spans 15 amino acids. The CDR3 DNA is TGTGCCATCAGTGAGTCCGAGGAGGGTTACTACGAGCAGTACTTC. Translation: CAISESEEGYYEQYF.

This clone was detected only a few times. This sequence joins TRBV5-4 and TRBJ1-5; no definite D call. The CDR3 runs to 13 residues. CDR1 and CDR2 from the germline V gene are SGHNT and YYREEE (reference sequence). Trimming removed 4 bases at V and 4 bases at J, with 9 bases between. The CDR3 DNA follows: TGTGCCAGCAGCCCTGGCGGGAATCAGCCCCAGCATTTT. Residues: CASSPGGNQPQHF.